The sequence of this TCR beta chain was determined in a study of beta chain features in type 1 diabetes (dated by TCRdb to the late 2010s). In terms of the full investigation: Patients and healthy donors did not differ in mean age, gender distribution, total cell number or subset yield. A total of 90 million to 140 million sorted cells were examined across all samples, and RNA yield correlated strongly with the number of cells per subset. The study compared the TCRB repertoires of sorted circulating CD4+ T cell subsets in recently diagnosed type 1 diabetes patients with those in matched healthy donors. Naive and central memory subsets were obtained from all 28 donors, but regulatory and stem cell-like memory subsets were isolated from only 8 patients and roughly eight healthy donors. The study at large found these results: Because cDNA was sequenced instead of genomic DNA, activated cells with high expression could be over-represented, although the groups did not differ in activation or CD3 levels. Naive, central memory and regulatory TCRB repertoires appeared to be more similar among patients than among healthy donors. In all four CD4+ subsets, TCRB CDR3 length was moderately but significantly shorter in type 1 diabetes patients. HLA sub-analyses involved small numbers of individuals, so any influence of HLA type on TCRB rearrangement remained unresolved. At VDJ recombination sites, type 1 diabetes patients had fewer insertions and more deleted nucleotides, which implies abnormalities in thymic rearrangement. PCR may preferentially amplify shorter templates, but because patient and control samples were amplified and corrected together, any resulting skew would affect both groups equally.

The entire amount of isolated RNA was reverse transcribed using the High Capacity cDNA Reverse Transcription Kit, so the sequenced TCRB transcripts were expressed ones. Deep immunoSEQ sequencing was applied to naive, central memory and regulatory T cell samples, giving an average of roughly 3.5 million total reads per sample. Sorted cells were lysed in RLT buffer, and RNA was extracted using DNase-treated RNeasy Micro or Mini kits according to cell number. To prevent cross-contamination, each cell subset was processed individually, whereas patient and healthy donor samples were processed jointly. TCRB sequences were amplified from cDNA with the immunoSEQ multiplex PCR, producing 87-bp fragments spanning the CDR3 region. Sequencing of the amplicons was performed on the Illumina HiSeq platform. Per the authors' processing: Synthetic template baselines were used to correct PCR bias computationally, reads within Hamming distance 2 were collapsed, and singletons that could not be merged were discarded. Reads were aligned to IMGT to assign V, D and J genes, CDR3 length, and insertions or deletions at six rearrangement sites. Within each subset, clonotype counts were normalized to the number of sorted cells before true diversity and Gini coefficients were calculated with the tcR R package. The overlap coefficient, calculated on TCRB nucleotide sequences, was used to quantify repertoire sharing. As stored in TCRdb, this immuneACCESS dataset retains in-frame rearrangements with V and J assigned. A fraction of the clones does not appear; measured against another copy, unresolved V genes explain less than half of the discrepancy, and the remainder lacks a known reason. The V and J calls and clone size were taken over from that table, and D and trimming were inferred from the DNA. The sample yields roughly 140,000 clones; 10% were counted once. Together, the top ten hold approximately 0.46% of the sample.

Looking up the germline V gene yields CDR1 SGHTA and CDR2 FQGTGA. V and J are truncated by 4 bases and 1 base respectively, leaving an intervening sequence of 13 bases. Spanning cysteine to phenylalanine, the CDR3 consists of 15 amino acids. The CDR3 DNA has 45 bases and is translated from base 1. This clone was counted only a few times. Its antigen target is currently unknown. Base qualities were left out, and no much larger clone turns up one base away. From each donor, a single peripheral blood sample of 100 to 150 mL on average was drawn into heparinised tubes. A BD FACSAria II was used to sort naive, central memory, regulatory and stem cell-like memory CD4+ T cells with a panel that included CD45RO, CCR7, CD25, CD127, CD95 and CD27. All sorted populations exceeded 98% purity. PBMCs were isolated right away by Lymphoprep density gradient centrifugation and were stained directly, without culture. To minimize batch effects, samples were stained and sorted in pairs, one healthy donor with one patient per experiment.

The sample was central memory CD4+ T cells from blood. This sequence originates from a man between 25 and 39 years old with type 1 diabetes. Here the chain combines TRBV7-3 and TRBJ1-1; matching of 5 bases hints at TRBD1 as the D gene. The nucleotide sequence reads TGTGCCAGCAGCTCCCTAGGACAAGGGAACACTGAAGCTTTCTTT. It translates to CASSSLGQGNTEAFF. The CDR3 plus the reference TRBV7-3 and TRBJ1-1 genes for the other parts give the full variable domain: GAGVSQTPSNKVTEKGKYVELRCDPISGHTALYWYRQSLGQGPEFLIYFQGTGAADDSGLPNDRFFAVRPEGSVSTLKIQRTERGDSAVYLCASSSLGQGNTEAFFGQGTRLTVV.